This TCR beta chain came from a study of cytomegalovirus exposure and HLA in healthy donors. Primers for the PCR totalled 60 Vbeta and 13 Jbeta. The repertoire was sequenced with immunoSEQ multiplex PCR; TCRdb's copy has only in-frame clones and lacks some. The sample lists approximately 84,000 clones; 78% were seen once. Germline CDR1 reads MNHNS; CDR2 reads SASEGT. The J segment lost 5 bases and the V segment lost 5 bases, leaving 8 bases of the junction unmatched. The length of the CDR3 is 15 residues. This chain links TRBV6-1 with TRBJ2-2; 7 bases map to TRBD1. This TCR was recovered from a male donor in good health and CMV-seropositive. The sequenced sample was PBMCs. The CDR3 loop is CASSRQGLLTGELFF. CDR3 nucleotide sequence: TGTGCCAGCAGTCGACAGGGTCTATTAACCGGGGAGCTGTTTTTT.